This T cell receptor (beta chain) was found in a study of T cells in localized non-small cell lung cancer. The data were produced by immunoSEQ multiplex PCR, yet TCRdb's version contains in-frame clones alone and is incomplete. The sample has tens of thousands of clones, roughly four fifths seen once. The germline V and J ends were trimmed by 0 bases and 1 base, with 28 bases remaining between them. Per the germline V gene, CDR1 is SGDLS and CDR2 is YYNGEE. The CDR3 totals 22 residues. The receptor's source is a man aged 40-75 years with stage I lung adenocarcinoma. The source material was peripheral blood, sampled before any cancer treatment. The genes are TRBV9 and TRBJ2-2; D ambiguous. The CDR3 is CASSVERVRSPAMLLNTGELFF. As DNA, the CDR3 is TGTGCCAGCAGCGTAGAAAGGGTCCGGTCCCCGGCGATGCTTCTGAACACCGGGGAGCTGTTTTTT.